This T cell receptor beta chain was identified in a study of regulatory T cells in long-lasting Graves disease (dated by TCRdb to the early 2020s). Describing the broader study: Patients with newly diagnosed Graves' disease had been on antithyroid drugs for under 3 months. A total of 33 samples underwent TCR sequencing: around 13 from persistent and about 20 from newly diagnosed Graves' disease patients. The study was registered as a clinical trial and conducted in China. Patients with persistent Graves' disease were compared with patients with newly diagnosed Graves' disease using TCR sequencing and RNA sequencing of peripheral blood.

Details on this clonotype: The antigen it recognizes is unknown. No base-level quality is on record; no much larger clone is a single base apart.

The time point label on this specimen signifies: newly diagnosed GD, antithyroid drugs for less than 3 months. RNA was extracted from PBMCs in TRIzol for both TCR sequencing and RNA sequencing. Graves' disease was diagnosed according to American Thyroid Association guidelines. Recruitment of patients was carried out at an endocrinology department in Xi'an, China. Each patient gave approximately 10 milliliters of peripheral blood, collected in an EDTA anticoagulant tube. PBMCs were isolated by Ficoll Paque Plus density gradient separation without further T cell sorting. An Agilent 2100 Bioanalyzer and agarose gel were used to assess RNA quality, and a NanoDrop 2000 was used to measure RNA concentration. Here V drops 3 bases and J drops 2 bases, and the junction holds 12 bases not matched to any gene. The germline V gene supplies CDR1 KGHDR and CDR2 SFDVKD. The CDR3 sequence holds 18 residues, the cysteine and phenylalanine included. Of all the DNA, just the CDR3 is kept, 54 bases in frame from base 1.

The receptor library was made with multiplex PCR. Instrument used: Illumina HiSeq 4000. iRepertoire HTBI primers and Arm-PCR amplification of CDR3 regions were used to construct TCR beta libraries. Before sequencing, the PCR products went through gel purification. For the original study's pipeline: A total of some 65 TRBV and 14 TRBJ segments were identified across samples and were used for gene usage analysis of CDR3 amino acid clonotypes. COPE and FqMerger were used to merge the filtered high-quality paired reads into contigs. BLAST was used to align contigs to the IMGT TRBV, TRBD and TRBJ reference genes, and CDR3 was defined following IMGT. Any clonotype with a frequency above 0.1% was classified as a highly expanded clone. Shannon entropy was used to measure repertoire diversity, and the Gini coefficient was used to measure V-J evenness. A clonotype found in more than one individual was treated as public. The public reads were reprocessed in TCRdb via fastp at Q25 and MiXCR, keeping in-frame beta chains. Each entry is one CDR3 protein sequence, shown with its most common DNA and genes. The V and J calls and clone size are TCRdb's, not the authors'. Across this sample there are under 300,000 distinct CDR3 sequences, with around 20% seen only once. Over 11% of the sample is taken by the ten largest.

Study-wide findings and limitations: As a limitation, the authors acknowledged that the small sample size may reduce accuracy. TRBV28, TRBJ1-2 and TRBJ2-5 were preferentially used in persistent disease, while TRBV20-1 and TRBJ2-1 were favored in newly diagnosed disease. Because the primary lesion, thyroid tissue, could not be accessed, the study looked at peripheral blood alone. Lower TCR Shannon entropy and fewer highly expanded clones were observed in persistent Graves' disease patients than in newly diagnosed patients, which suggested clonal expansion. A larger number of public clonotypes was shared among persistent patients (about 2,700) than among newly diagnosed patients (roughly 980). Sequencing and analysis were limited to the TCR beta chain.

The sequencing here drew on peripheral blood mononuclear cells (PBMCs), taken at new diagnosis, from a patient treated with antithyroid drugs. This receptor was identified in a female donor with Graves disease. In this chain, TRBV24-1 is recombined with TRBJ2-3; TRBD2 agrees with 8 junctional bases. The DNA reads TGTGCCACCAGTGATCCCGGGGGGGACGGAGGATTCACAGATACGCAGTATTTT. Translation gives CATSDPGGDGGFTDTQYF.